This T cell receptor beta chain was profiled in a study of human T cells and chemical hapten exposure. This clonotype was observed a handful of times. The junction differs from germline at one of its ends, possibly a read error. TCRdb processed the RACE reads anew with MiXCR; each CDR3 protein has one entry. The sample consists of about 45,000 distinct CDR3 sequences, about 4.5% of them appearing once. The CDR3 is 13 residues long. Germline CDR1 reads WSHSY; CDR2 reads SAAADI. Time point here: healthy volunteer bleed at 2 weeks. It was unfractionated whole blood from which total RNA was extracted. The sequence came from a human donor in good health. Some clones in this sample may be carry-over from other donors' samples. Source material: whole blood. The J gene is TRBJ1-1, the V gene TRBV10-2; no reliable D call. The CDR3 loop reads CASREYRNTEAFF. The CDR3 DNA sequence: TGCGCCAGCAGGGAGTACAGGAACACTGAAGCTTTCTTT.